These 23 T cell receptor beta chains came from one sample sequenced in a study of OX40 agonist ivuxolimab in advanced cancers. Here immunoSEQ multiplex PCR was the method, and the copy in TCRdb shows in-frame clones only, minus some. The data contain roughly 63,000 clones, about 89% of them singletons. The sequences come from CD4+ or CD8+ T cells sorted from blood, collected in a trial of the OX40 agonist ivuxolimab. Receptors were obtained from an adult with an advanced solid tumor such as melanoma, head and neck, liver or kidney cancer.

V is TRBV2 and J is TRBJ2-7; 8 bases line up with TRBD1. Trimming removed 6 bases from V and 3 bases from J; junction bases left unmatched: 4. Germline V CDR1 and CDR2: SNHLY, FYNNEI. The CDR3 covers 13 residues. CDR3 sequence reads: CASRGQELYEQYF. CDR3 in DNA: TGTGCCAGCAGGGGACAGGAACTCTACGAGCAGTACTTC.

V gene TRBV9 combines with J gene TRBJ1-3, with D possibly being TRBD1 (6 bases). Germline lookup yields CDR1 SGDLS and CDR2 YYNGEE. The CDR3 has 16 residues. The V end lost 4 bases, the J end lost 0 bases, and 14 bases lay between the germline ends. CDR3 coding DNA: TGTGCCAGCAGCCCCATGGACAGTAACTCTGGAAACACCATATATTTT. Its protein is CASSPMDSNSGNTIYF.

The chain joins TRBV11-3 to TRBJ2-3; 12 nucleotides match TRBD2. Unmatched junction bases numbered 5, after V lost 3 bases and J lost 4 bases. The CDR3 has 16 amino acids. Germline-derived CDR1 and CDR2 are SGHNT and YENEEA. The CDR3, as DNA: TGTGCCAGCAGCTTCGGACTAGCGGGGAGGGCAGATACGCAGTATTTT. This encodes CASSFGLAGRADTQYF.

This clone came up a few times. V and J are TRBV2 and TRBJ1-4; 10 nucleotides agree with TRBD1. The germline V gene encodes CDR1 SNHLY and CDR2 FYNNEI. The CDR3 length is 13 residues. Trimming took 8 bases from V and 8 from J; bases not matched to a gene: 5. The CDR3 loop reads CASDRDRGEKLFF. CDR3 coding DNA: TGTGCCAGCGACCGGGACAGGGGAGAAAAACTGTTTTTT.

V gene TRBV28 combines with J gene TRBJ1-1, with TRBD1 matching over 7 bases. V was clipped by 5 bases and J by 4 bases; unmatched bases: 7. The CDR3 sequence is 14 residues long. Germline CDR1 reads MDHEN; CDR2 reads SYDVKM. CDR3 amino acids: CASSVDRVGTEAFF. CDR3 in DNA: TGTGCCAGCAGTGTCGACAGGGTCGGCACTGAAGCTTTCTTT.

This rearrangement joins TRBV15 to TRBJ1-2; D call uncertain. The CDR3 has 11 amino acids. V lost 0 bases and J 10 bases, leaving 6 bases between the germline ends. The V gene's germline CDR1 is LNHNV and CDR2 YYDKDF (reference sequence). The CDR3 reads CATSRDGTYTF. The DNA for the CDR3 is TGTGCCACCAGCAGAGATGGCACCTACACCTTC.

This clone was observed a handful of times. The chain uses TRBV7-9 and TRBJ1-1, with a tentative D call TRBD1 (5 bases). CDR1 and CDR2 (germline): SEHNR, FQNEAQ (reference sequence). The CDR3 spans 14 residues. V was pared by 7 bases and J by 4 bases, with 16 bases between. Here the CDR3 reads CASISVGGVTEAFF. CDR3 in DNA: TGTGCCAGCATAAGTGTAGGAGGGGTCACTGAAGCTTTCTTT.

In this sample, this clone turned up a few times. This rearrangement joins TRBV14 to TRBJ1-2; D is undetermined. The CDR3 length is 17 residues. Germline CDR1 is SGHDN and CDR2 is FVKESK. Deletions cut 0 bases from V and 4 bases from J, with 18 bases between. CDR3 DNA sequence: TGTGCCAGCAGCCAAGATCTTTTTGGGCTGCTTGGCTATGGCTACACCTTC. It encodes CASSQDLFGLLGYGYTF.

By proportion, this clone is medium-sized. This chain connects TRBV2 to TRBJ2-3; TRBD2 matches at 9 bases. CDR1 is SNHLY and CDR2 is FYNNEI in the germline V gene. The CDR3 has 14 amino acids. The V segment lost 10 bases and the J segment 1 base; nucleotides outside the gene matches: 6. For the CDR3, the DNA is TGTGCCACTCGGGAGCGGGAGGGCACAGATACGCAGTATTTT. Residues: CATREREGTDTQYF.

This clone was seen only a few times. The chain uses TRBV6-6 and TRBJ1-5, with D unresolved. The germline V and J ends were trimmed by 4 bases and 6 bases, with 10 bases remaining between them. This CDR3 contains 13 residues. The germline V gene has CDR1 MNHNY and CDR2 SVGAGI (reference sequence). The CDR3: CASSSSSPQPQHF. The CDR3 coding sequence is TGTGCCAGCAGTTCTTCAAGTCCTCAGCCCCAGCATTTT.

This chain joins TRBV19 and TRBJ2-3; 9 nucleotides line up with TRBD2. Germline CDR1 LNHDA, CDR2 SQIVND (reference sequence). V lost 2 bases to trimming and J lost 0 bases; unmatched junction nucleotides: 6. This CDR3 is built from 17 residues. This CDR3 reads CASSIKGGGDSTDTQYF. The CDR3 DNA is TGTGCCAGTAGTATAAAAGGCGGGGGGGACAGCACAGATACGCAGTATTTT. Using reference TRBV19 and TRBJ2-3 for the parts outside the CDR3, the full variable domain is DGGITQSPKYLFRKEGQNVTLSCEQNLNHDAMYWYRQDPGQGLRLIYYSQIVNDFQKGDIAEGYSVSREKKESFPLTVTSAQKNPTAFYLCASSIKGGGDSTDTQYFGPGTRLTVL.

This clone was seen once. V and J are TRBV20-1 and TRBJ1-1; no definite D call. CDR1 and CDR2 from the germline V gene are DFQATT and SNEGSKA (reference sequence). The CDR3 sequence is 10 residues long. V gave up 3 bases and J gave up 11 bases, with 10 bases separating them. CDR3: CSASLERAFF. The CDR3 DNA sequence: TGCAGTGCTAGTCTAGAGAGGGCTTTCTTT.

The V and J genes are TRBV15 and TRBJ1-4; TRBD1 is a possible D gene (5 bases). The germline CDR1 and CDR2 sequences are LNHNV and YYDKDF (reference sequence). Trimming took off 6 bases at V and 11 bases at J, with 28 bases between the two ends. The length of the CDR3 is 17 residues. The CDR3 loop is CATRSHRAGGMIEKLFF. CDR3 nucleotide sequence: TGTGCCACCAGGAGCCATCGAGCTGGGGGGATGATTGAGAAACTGTTTTTT.

In regard to this clone: Other nucleotide sequences from this sample produce the same CDR3. The chain employs TRBV11-2 and TRBJ1-1; D is ambiguous. CDR1 is SGHAT and CDR2 is FQNNGV in the germline V gene. Trimming cost V 1 base and J 1 base, with 7 bases left between them. CDR3 length: 14 residues. This chain's CDR3 is CASSLGAGNTEAFF. CDR3 nucleotides: TGTGCCAGCAGCTTAGGGGCAGGGAACACTGAAGCTTTCTTT.

The chain links TRBV4-2 to TRBJ2-7; D perhaps matches TRBD2 (6 bases). This CDR3 region has 13 residues. Germline V gives CDR1 LGHNA, CDR2 YNFKEQ. V was cut by 3 bases and J by 2 bases, with 8 bases left in between. DNA for the CDR3: TGTGCCAGCAGCCACCGGGGGACCTACGAGCAGTACTTC. Amino acids: CASSHRGTYEQYF.

V and J are TRBV11-3 and TRBJ2-7; weak D call: TRBD2 (6 bases). This CDR3 region has 13 residues. The V end was cut by 6 bases, the J end by 5 bases, with 14 bases between. Germline V gives CDR1 SGHNT, CDR2 YENEEA. CDR3 nucleotide sequence: TGTGCCAGCAGGGGGGGAACGGAGGACGAGCAGTACTTC. It is translated as CASRGGTEDEQYF.

The genes are TRBV6-4 and TRBJ1-2, with D perhaps matching TRBD1 (5 bases). This CDR3 comprises 14 residues. CDR1 MRHNA and CDR2 SNTAGT come from the germline V gene. Trimming took off 3 bases at V and 8 bases at J, with 16 bases between the two ends. CDR3 in DNA: TGTGCCAGCAGTGAAAGTATTGGAGGGACGGGCTACACCTTC. It encodes CASSESIGGTGYTF.

The chain combines TRBV27 with TRBJ2-3; 12 nucleotides match TRBD1. Germline V gene data show CDR1 as MNHEY and CDR2 as SMNVEV (reference sequence). The CDR3 has 15 amino acids. J lost 6 bases, V lost 0 bases, and 1 base had no gene match. The CDR3 loop is CASSLSGTGGDTQYF. The DNA for the CDR3 is TGTGCCAGCAGTTTATCCGGGACAGGGGGCGATACGCAGTATTTT.

In regard to this clone: A read error may account for a junction end that differs from germline. This chain connects TRBV6-1 to TRBJ2-7; D gene unclear. CDR1 and CDR2 from the germline V gene are MNHNS and SASEGT. CDR3 size: 13 residues. DNA for the CDR3: TGTGCCAGCAGGGAAGAATTGTTGTACGAGCAGTACTTC. Translated: CASREELLYEQYF.

The V and J genes are TRBV10-3 and TRBJ1-1; D gene ambiguous. The CDR3 length is 12 residues. Per the germline V gene, CDR1 is ENHRY and CDR2 is SYGVKD. V lost 6 bases and J 3 bases, leaving 8 bases between the germline ends. The CDR3 reads CAIRDGYTEAFF. In DNA, the CDR3 is TGTGCCATCAGGGACGGATACACTGAAGCTTTCTTT.

V gene TRBV13 combines with J gene TRBJ2-3; 9 bases map to TRBD2. The CDR3 covers 24 residues. Germline V gene lookup returns CDR1 PRHDT and CDR2 FYEKMQ (reference sequence). The trim removed 0 bases at V and 0 bases at J, leaving 25 bases unmatched. The DNA for the CDR3 is TGTGCCAGCAGCTTAGGGGTAGCTCGACAGGGCCCGAATAGCGGGAGTCCTAGCACAGATACGCAGTATTTT. This sequence encodes CASSLGVARQGPNSGSPSTDTQYF.

This chain connects TRBV27 to TRBJ1-4; D gene ambiguous. V was cut by 4 bases and J by 10 bases, with 7 bases left in between. Looked up from germline, CDR1 is MNHEY and CDR2 is SMNVEV (reference sequence). The CDR3 covers 11 residues. The CDR3 nucleotides are TGTGCCAGCAGTTCTCGGGGAAAACTGTTTTTT. Its protein product is CASSSRGKLFF.

V gene TRBV6-6 combines with J gene TRBJ2-7; 7 bases agree with TRBD1. Trimming took 5 bases from V and 0 from J; bases not matched to a gene: 7. The germline V gene has CDR1 MNHNY and CDR2 SVGAGI (reference sequence). The CDR3 is 15 residues long. The CDR3 coding sequence is TGTGCCAGCAGTCTCGGTGGGACAGCCTCCTACGAGCAGTACTTC. It translates to CASSLGGTASYEQYF.